This T cell receptor (beta chain) is drawn from a study of neoadjuvant nivolumab and ipilimumab in lung cancer (dated by TCRdb to 2020 to 2021). For context, the study as a whole: Nivolumab was given at 3 mg/kg intravenously on days 1, 15 and 29, and the combination arm added ipilimumab 1 mg/kg on day 1 only. For each study arm, the primary endpoint of the trial was the rate of major pathologic response (MPR) in the intention-to-treat population. In the trial, about 44 patients with operable NSCLC were treated, of whom about 23 were randomized to nivolumab monotherapy and some 20 to nivolumab plus ipilimumab. The study compared TCR repertoires in pretherapy (baseline) peripheral blood with TCR repertoires in tumors resected at surgery after neoadjuvant immune checkpoint blockade. Matched pretherapy and resected tumor pairs were analyzed for seven patients: four treated with nivolumab and three with nivolumab plus ipilimumab. The paper as a whole reports these results and caveats: From pretherapy to surgery, tumor T-cell richness and clonality went up in three of three dual-therapy tumors, versus only two of four nivolumab-treated tumors. No significant correlation was found between TCR clonality and pathologic tumor regression, and only a single major-pathologic-response sample was available for the analysis of TCR clonality versus pathologic tumor regression. Richness in tumors resected after neoadjuvant therapy showed a positive correlation with pretherapy blood TCR richness (Spearman R ≈ 0.79). A small number of samples was subjected to TCR sequencing. Compared with tumor-adjacent uninvolved lung, resected tumors had greater TCR richness and clonality, and increases showed up in more of the dual-therapy-treated tumors.

The CDR3 goes from the cysteine to the phenylalanine over 15 residues. The retained sequence is limited to the CDR3, 45 bases, with the frame set at the first base. The CDR1 and CDR2 encoded by the germline V gene (reference sequence) are SGHKS and YYEKEE. The germline V and J ends show losses of 1 base and 0 bases respectively, and no gene match explains 3 bases of the junction. About this clone: Its binding antigen is unknown. The input lacks base qualities; no much larger clone sits a single base away.

In light of the paper, this sample's time point label describes: pretherapy, before neoadjuvant immune checkpoint inhibitors. Samples came from the phase 2 randomized NEOSTAR trial, which tested neoadjuvant nivolumab or nivolumab plus ipilimumab followed by surgery in operable NSCLC. Libraries were built with the immunoSEQ multiplex PCR assay. For the original study's pipeline: Repertoires were summarized by richness and clonality, and significantly expanded and contracted clones were identified between pre- and post-therapy samples. The clones in this table, taken by TCRdb from immuneACCESS, are in-frame only. Not every clone is retained; where verified, under half of the shortfall comes from an unresolved V gene, and the cause of the rest is unknown. The V and J calls and clone size come from that table; D and trimming were worked out from the DNA. In all, the sample holds over a thousand clones, and approximately 80% of those were seen once. The leading ten clones occupy about 2.6% of the sample.

The receptor chain draws on TRBV5-5 and TRBJ1-2; 7 of the junction bases match TRBD1. The clonotype was recovered from an adult with non-small cell lung cancer. Sequencing used tumor tissue, obtained before neoadjuvant nivolumab, alone or with ipilimumab. The nucleotides read TGTGCCAGCAGCTTGCGACAGGGCTCTAACTATGGCTACACCTTC. This is translated as CASSLRQGSNYGYTF.